This T cell receptor (beta chain) was obtained from a study of neurological immune-mediated disorders. This clonotype was counted many times. Synthesis of cDNA was accomplished via 5'RACE employing 10-nucleotide random UMIs. TCRdb analysed the 5' RACE reads with MiXCR anew, one entry per CDR3 protein. This sample has tens of thousands of distinct CDR3 sequences, with roughly 9.5% found just once. Healthy control participants comprised blood bank volunteers in Maryland, USA. V shed 0 bases and J shed 8 bases, with 19 bases lying between them. The CDR3 length is 16 residues. CDR1 is SGDLS, CDR2 YYNGEE, per germline.

The TCR sequence derives from a middle-aged man in good health. The chain carries TRBV9 and TRBJ2-3, with TRBD2 as a possible D gene (7 bases). Sequenced sample: PBMCs. The CDR3 nucleotides read TGTGCCAGCAGCGTAGGGGGGGGCATTCCAGGAGGTACGCAGTATTTT. This encodes CASSVGGGIPGGTQYF.